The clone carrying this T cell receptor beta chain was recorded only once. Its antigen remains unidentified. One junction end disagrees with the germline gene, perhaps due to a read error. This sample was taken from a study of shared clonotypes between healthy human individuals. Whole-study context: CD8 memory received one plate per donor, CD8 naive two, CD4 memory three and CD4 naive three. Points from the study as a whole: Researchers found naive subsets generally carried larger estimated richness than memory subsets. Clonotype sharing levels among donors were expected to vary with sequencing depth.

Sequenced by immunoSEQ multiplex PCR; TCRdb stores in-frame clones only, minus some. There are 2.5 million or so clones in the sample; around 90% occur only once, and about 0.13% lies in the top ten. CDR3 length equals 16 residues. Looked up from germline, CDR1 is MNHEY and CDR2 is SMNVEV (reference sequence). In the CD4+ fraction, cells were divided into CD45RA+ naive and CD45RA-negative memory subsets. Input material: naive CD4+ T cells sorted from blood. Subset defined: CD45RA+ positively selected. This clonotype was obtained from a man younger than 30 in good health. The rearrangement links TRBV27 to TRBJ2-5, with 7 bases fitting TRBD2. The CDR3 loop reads CATSSRERPPGETQYF. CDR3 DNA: TGTGCCACCAGTTCGCGGGAGCGCCCCCCCGGAGAGACCCAGTACTTC.